These 30 T cell receptor beta chains were sequenced from one sample in a study of Graves' ophthalmopathy and Graves' hyperthyroidism. Beta-chain TCR CDR3 regions were amplified from RNA transcripts. The workflow started with a first-round RT-PCR run with HTBI primers and then moved on to a second-round multiplex PCR. TCRdb analysed the multiplex PCR reads with MiXCR anew, one entry per CDR3 protein. The repertoire includes roughly 400,000 distinct CDR3 sequences, roughly 15% of them detected once, and approximately 7% sits in the top ten. Sequencing input: peripheral blood. The receptor source for this set is a woman aged 18-29 years with stable Graves' hyperthyroidism.

This clonotype was seen at least ten times. The J gene is TRBJ1-2, the V gene TRBV20-1; D call uncertain. Germline CDR1 is DFQATT and CDR2 is SNEGSKA (reference sequence). V dropped 5 bases and J dropped 3 bases, with 16 bases sitting between them. This CDR3 region has 14 residues. CDR3 sequence reads: CSARTDKAYYGYTF. Here the CDR3 DNA reads TGCAGTGCTCGTACAGACAAGGCGTACTATGGCTACACCTTC.

Many counts were recorded for this clonotype. V usage is TRBV20-1 and J usage is TRBJ1-1; D is unresolved. Germline CDR1 reads DFQATT; CDR2 reads SNEGSKA (reference sequence). This CDR3 contains 14 residues. V was clipped by 1 base and J by 4 bases, with 13 bases between them. The CDR3 reads CSARVPMKSTEAFF. CDR3 bases: TGCAGTGCTAGAGTTCCGATGAAGTCCACTGAAGCTTTCTTT.

The sample holds many counts of this clonotype. J is TRBJ1-1 and V is TRBV6-5, with TRBD1 identical over 8 bases. With V trimmed by 9 bases and J by 4 bases, 7 bases remained unmatched. The CDR3 loop spans 13 amino acids. Germline loops: CDR1 MNHEY, CDR2 SVGAGI. This CDR3 is CASTGGWGTEAFF. CDR3 coding DNA: TGTGCCAGTACAGGGGGATGGGGCACTGAAGCTTTCTTT.

In this sample, this clonotype turned up many times. The rearrangement links TRBV7-9 to TRBJ2-7, with D perhaps assigned TRBD1 or TRBD2 (5 bases each). This CDR3 contains 15 residues. The V gene's germline CDR1 is SEHNR and CDR2 FQNEAQ (reference sequence). Deletions cut 5 bases from V and 0 bases from J, with 14 bases between. CDR3 sequence: CASSPRDGGSYEQYF. CDR3 coding DNA: TGTGCCAGCAGCCCCAGGGACGGCGGCTCCTACGAGCAGTACTTC.

This clonotype has only a few counts. V usage is TRBV5-1 and J usage is TRBJ2-5; D ambiguous. This CDR3 has 13 amino acids. V was trimmed by 3 bases and J by 2 bases, leaving 8 bases between them. The V gene's germline CDR1 is SGHRS and CDR2 YFSETQ. As DNA, the CDR3 is TGCGCCAGCAGCTGGGGATCTCAAGAGACCCAGTACTTC. This translates into CASSWGSQETQYF.

This clonotype was counted ten times or more. This chain connects TRBV6-5 to TRBJ1-1; TRBD1 is a possible D gene (6 bases). Trimming removed 4 bases from V and 4 bases from J, with 22 bases in between. There are 17 residues in the CDR3. From germline, CDR1 is MNHEY and CDR2 SVGAGI. CDR3 amino acids: CASSFRTLSGVVTEAFF. The DNA of the CDR3 is TGTGCCAGCAGTTTCCGAACCTTATCAGGGGTGGTCACTGAAGCTTTCTTT.

This clonotype was seen repeatedly, ten times or more. The chain uses TRBV12-3 or TRBV12-4 and TRBJ2-5; 7 nucleotides match TRBD2. This CDR3 comprises 15 residues. Trimming removed 5 bases from V and 4 bases from J; junction bases left unmatched: 10. The DNA of the CDR3 is TGTGCCAGCAGTCCCAGTGGGGGGGGTGGAGAGACCCAGTACTTC. This translates into CASSPSGGGGETQYF.

This chain links TRBV7-9 with TRBJ1-1, with a weak D call TRBD1 (5 bases). The CDR3 covers 14 residues. Trimming took 4 bases from V and 3 from J, leaving 12 bases between them. Per germline, CDR1 SEHNR and CDR2 FQNEAQ (reference sequence). Written as DNA, the CDR3 is TGTGCCAGCAGCTGGAGGGGTACGGACACTGAAGCTTTCTTT. The encoded protein is CASSWRGTDTEAFF.

This clonotype has ten or more counts. CDR3 in DNA: TGCAGCGGGAAGACAGGGAACGACGAGCAGTACTTC. It specifies CSGKTGNDEQYF. The chain has TRBV29-1 and TRBJ2-7; 7 nucleotides agree with TRBD1. CDR3 length: 12 residues. Unmatched junction bases numbered 8, after V lost 7 bases and J lost 5 bases. Looked up from germline, CDR1 is SQVTM and CDR2 is ANQGSEA.

This clonotype was observed at least ten times. The chain has TRBV19 and TRBJ1-1; the D is unclear. V lost 5 bases and J 1 base, leaving 8 bases between the germline ends. Germline V gives CDR1 LNHDA, CDR2 SQIVND (reference sequence). This CDR3 contains 13 residues. The CDR3 protein is CASSQATNTEAFF. As DNA, the CDR3 is TGTGCCAGTAGTCAAGCAACGAACACTGAAGCTTTCTTT.

This clonotype was seen repeatedly, ten times or more. This sequence joins TRBV5-1 and TRBJ1-5; TRBD1 might be the D (5 bases). CDR1 is SGHRS and CDR2 is YFSETQ in the germline V gene. The CDR3 extends over 15 amino acids. Trimming took 4 bases from V and 3 from J, leaving 14 bases between them. The CDR3 DNA reads as TGCGCCAGCAGCCAGATAGCAGGGACCAATCAGCCCCAGCATTTT. Translation gives CASSQIAGTNQPQHF.

This clonotype was seen at least ten times. The V call is TRBV4-1, the J call TRBJ2-7; TRBD1 matches at 12 bases. The CDR3 is 15 amino acids. Germline V CDR1 and CDR2: MGHRA, YSYEKL. The trim removed 3 bases at V and 5 bases at J, leaving 5 bases unmatched. The CDR3 region has the DNA TGCGCCAGCAGCCACCCGCGGGACAGGGGGCACGAGCAGTACTTC. It translates to CASSHPRDRGHEQYF.

For this clonotype: The junction departs from germline at one end; a sequencing error may be responsible. The gene calls are TRBV3-1 and TRBJ1-1; D might be TRBD1 (5 bases). CDR1 is LGHDT, CDR2 YNNKEL, per germline (reference sequence). The CDR3 is 17 residues long. The DNA for the CDR3 is TGTGCCAGCAGCCAAGAGCTTGGGGCCCTCTATGCGACTGAAGCTTGCTTT. This codes for CASSQELGALYATEACF.

This chain connects TRBV4-1 to TRBJ1-2; 12 bases align to TRBD1. The CDR3 is 17 amino acids. Germline trimming cut 5 bases from V and 0 bases from J; bases unmatched to any gene: 7. Germline assignment: CDR1 MGHRA and CDR2 YSYEKL. Written as DNA, the CDR3 is TGCGCCAGCAGCGCCCCGGGACAGGGGGCGTCTAACTATGGCTACACCTTC. Protein: CASSAPGQGASNYGYTF.

This clonotype was counted ten times or more. This chain links TRBV4-1 with TRBJ1-5; D may be TRBD1 (6 bases). V shed 1 base and J shed 8 bases, with 15 bases lying between them. CDR3 length: 15 residues. Germline loops: CDR1 MGHRA, CDR2 YSYEKL. CDR3 amino acids: CASSQVNLGDKPQHF. The CDR3 DNA reads as TGCGCCAGCAGCCAAGTAAATCTGGGGGACAAGCCCCAGCATTTT.

A few counts support this clonotype. This chain links TRBV7-3 with TRBJ1-2; tentatively, D is TRBD1 (5 bases). The germline gives CDR1 SGHTA, CDR2 FQGTGA. V lost 3 bases and J 4 bases, leaving 12 bases between the germline ends. This CDR3 spans 14 amino acids. Here the CDR3 reads CASSFEGPPYGYTF. The DNA of the CDR3 is TGTGCCAGCAGCTTCGAGGGGCCCCCCTATGGCTACACCTTC.

This clonotype came up once. One base away lies a much larger clone, so this may be a sequencing read error. The CDR3 nucleotides are TGTGCCAGCAGTCTTCGGGACGTTGAAAAGCAGTACGTC. The encoded protein is CASSLRDVEKQYV. This rearrangement joins TRBV12-3 or TRBV12-4 to TRBJ2-7, with D tentatively TRBD1 or TRBD2 (5 bases each). The V end was cut by 5 bases, the J end by 8 bases, with 16 bases between. This CDR3 contains 13 residues.

This clonotype was observed at least ten times. The chain carries TRBV5-1 and TRBJ1-1; no clear D gene. This CDR3 contains 15 residues. Trimming removed 4 bases from V and 5 bases from J, with 18 bases in between. The germline gives CDR1 SGHRS, CDR2 YFSETQ. This CDR3 is CASSPSMGFGTEAFF. DNA of the CDR3: TGCGCCAGCAGCCCATCAATGGGCTTTGGGACTGAAGCTTTCTTT.

The V gene is TRBV18, the J gene TRBJ1-5, with D uncertain. CDR3 length: 15 amino acids. Per germline, CDR1 KGHSH and CDR2 LQKENI. V gave up 1 base and J gave up 7 bases, with 14 bases separating them. CDR3 in DNA: TGTGCCAGCTCACCACAGGGCCTTGGTCTACAGCCCCAGCATTTT. As protein: CASSPQGLGLQPQHF.

This clonotype was counted ten times or more. The chain employs TRBV3-1 and TRBJ1-1; no reliable D call. The CDR3 loop spans 15 amino acids. The germline V and J ends were trimmed by 3 bases and 3 bases, with 14 bases remaining between them. The germline gives CDR1 LGHDT, CDR2 YNNKEL (reference sequence). The CDR3 nucleotides are TGTGCCAGCAGCCACCCTGGACCCCGGGACACTGAAGCTTTCTTT. Translated: CASSHPGPRDTEAFF.

This clonotype was seen repeatedly, ten times or more. V is TRBV6-5 and J is TRBJ1-2; D perhaps matches TRBD1 (5 bases). From germline, CDR1 is MNHEY and CDR2 SVGAGI. This CDR3 is built from 16 residues. V gave up 0 bases and J gave up 4 bases, with 15 bases separating them. As DNA, the CDR3 is TGTGCCAGCAGTTACTCGAGGCTGGGGGGGAGCTATGGCTACACCTTC. Protein product: CASSYSRLGGSYGYTF.

This clonotype occurred many times. The rearrangement joins TRBV5-1 to TRBJ1-1, with 7 nucleotides matching TRBD1. Germline CDR1 SGHRS, CDR2 YFSETQ. This CDR3 region has 15 residues. The V and J ends lost 0 bases and 6 bases, in that order; junction bases with no gene match: 8. In DNA form, the CDR3 reads TGCGCCAGCAGCTTGGCCGAGACAGGGAGGTCTGAAGCTTTCTTT. It encodes CASSLAETGRSEAFF.

The V and J genes are TRBV5-1 and TRBJ1-2; 7 bases agree with TRBD1. Unmatched junction bases numbered 8, after V lost 2 bases and J lost 4 bases. Germline V gives CDR1 SGHRS, CDR2 YFSETQ. CDR3 size: 15 residues. The CDR3 sequence is CASSFTLTGSYGYTF. Here the CDR3 DNA reads TGCGCCAGCAGCTTCACCCTGACAGGGTCCTATGGCTACACCTTC.

This clonotype was picked up a small number of times. As DNA, the CDR3 is TGTGCCAGCAGCTTAGAGGGGACTTCGCCCCTCCACTTT. Protein sequence: CASSLEGTSPLHF. The V gene is TRBV11-2, the J gene TRBJ1-6; a possible D gene is TRBD1 (5 bases). Between the trimmed V and J ends, which lost 0 bases and 13 bases, there was a span of 10 bases. The length of the CDR3 is 13 residues. Germline V gene lookup returns CDR1 SGHAT and CDR2 FQNNGV.

This clonotype came up many times. The CDR3 loop reads CASSLRAGSNTGELFF. The DNA for the CDR3 is TGTGCCAGCAGCTTACGGGCCGGCTCGAACACCGGGGAGCTGTTTTTT. The rearrangement joins TRBV7-8 to TRBJ2-2; D gene ambiguous. Germline-derived CDR1 and CDR2 are SGHVS and FQNEAQ. Trimming took 2 bases from V and 0 from J, leaving 10 bases between them. The CDR3 spans 16 residues.

This clonotype appeared once. The rearrangement links TRBV6-1 to TRBJ1-4; TRBD1 might be the D (5 bases). Trimming shortened V by 4 bases and J by 5 bases, and 11 bases separated the two germline ends. Germline V lookup: CDR1 MNHNS, CDR2 SASEGT. The CDR3 covers 14 residues. CDR3 residues: CASSGGGGNEKLFF. The CDR3 region has the DNA TGTGCCAGCAGTGGGGGGGGAGGAAATGAAAAACTGTTTTTT.

This clonotype was counted only a few times. The rearrangement joins TRBV12-3 or TRBV12-4 to TRBJ1-3; D possibly corresponds to TRBD1 (6 bases). V dropped 2 bases and J dropped 2 bases, with 7 bases sitting between them. The CDR3 totals 14 residues. The CDR3 region has the DNA TGTGCCAGCAGTTTAAACAGGGCTGGAAACACCATATATTTT. It yields the protein CASSLNRAGNTIYF.

This clonotype was found many times. CDR3 bases: TGTGCCAGTAGTCCTACCAACACTGAAGCTTTCTTT. This gives the protein CASSPTNTEAFF. The chain has TRBV19 and TRBJ1-1; D remains unclear. This CDR3 is built from 12 residues. V dropped 5 bases and J dropped 2 bases, with 6 bases sitting between them. From germline, CDR1 is LNHDA and CDR2 SQIVND (reference sequence).

This clonotype was counted many times. The chain employs TRBV5-1 and TRBJ1-6, with D possibly TRBD1 on 5 matching bases. The CDR3 covers 15 residues. Trimming left V 2 bases short and J 7 bases short, with 13 bases between. Germline loops: CDR1 SGHRS, CDR2 YFSETQ. CDR3 nucleotide sequence: TGCGCCAGCAGCTTAAAAGACGGGGGAAATTCACCCCTCCACTTT. Translation gives CASSLKDGGNSPLHF.

This clonotype was seen at least ten times. The chain recombines TRBV29-1 with TRBJ2-2, with D possibly matching TRBD1 (5 bases). This CDR3 spans 14 amino acids. Between the trimmed V and J ends, which lost 1 base and 3 bases, there was a span of 9 bases. Germline CDR1 reads SQVTM; CDR2 reads ANQGSEA. In DNA, the CDR3 is TGCAGCGTTGAAGCACAGGAGTACACCGGGGAGCTGTTTTTT. This codes for CSVEAQEYTGELFF.